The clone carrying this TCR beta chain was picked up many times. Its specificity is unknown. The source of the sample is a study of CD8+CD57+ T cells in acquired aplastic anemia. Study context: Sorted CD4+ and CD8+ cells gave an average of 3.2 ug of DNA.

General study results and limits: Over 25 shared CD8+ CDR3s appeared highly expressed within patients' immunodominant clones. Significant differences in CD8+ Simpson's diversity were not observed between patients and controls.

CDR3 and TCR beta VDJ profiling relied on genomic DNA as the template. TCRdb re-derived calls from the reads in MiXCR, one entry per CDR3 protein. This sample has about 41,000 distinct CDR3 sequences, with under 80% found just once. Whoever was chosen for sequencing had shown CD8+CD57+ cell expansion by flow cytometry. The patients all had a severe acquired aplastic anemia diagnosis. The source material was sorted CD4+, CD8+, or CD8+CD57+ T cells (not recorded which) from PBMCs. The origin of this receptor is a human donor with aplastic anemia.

CDR3 sequence (DNA): TGTGCCAGCAGCACCGGGACAACCACCACAGATACGCAGTATTTT. Encoded protein: CASSTGTTTTDTQYF. The chain employs TRBV9 and TRBJ2-3; D may be TRBD1 (6 bases). V lost 4 bases to trimming and J lost 2 bases, with 14 bases between them. Germline CDR1 SGDLS, CDR2 YYNGEE. The CDR3 is 15 amino acids. The whole variable domain, remainder taken from reference TRBV9 and TRBJ2-3, is DSGVTQTPKHLITATGQRVTLRCSPRSGDLSVYWYQQSLDQGLQFLIQYYNGEERAKGNILERFSAQQFPDLHSELNLSSLELGDSALYFCASSTGTTTTDTQYFGPGTRLTVL.